These 29 T cell receptor beta chains were all obtained from the same sample, sequenced in a study of T-cell reconstitution after alpha-beta-depleted transplantation in children. Unique molecular identifiers were incorporated when the TCRbeta library was constructed. One entry per CDR3 protein results from TCRdb running MiXCR on the PCR reads. The sample records 600,000 to 700,000 distinct CDR3 sequences, approximately 17% being singletons. The input for sequencing was PBMCs from the stem cell graft donor, taken from the stem cell graft. All receptors derive from a human donor who donated a stem cell graft to a child with acute myeloid leukemia.

This clonotype was seen a handful of times. The J gene is TRBJ2-7, the V gene TRBV12-3 or TRBV12-4; D ambiguous. This CDR3 has 13 amino acids. V dropped 6 bases and J dropped 4 bases, with 13 bases sitting between them. This CDR3 reads CASSLHRAYEQYF. As DNA, the CDR3 is TGTGCCAGCAGCCTCCACCGGGCATACGAGCAGTACTTC.

The sample holds many counts of this clonotype. The CDR3 loop reads CSARSPGANVLTF. For the CDR3, the DNA is TGCAGTGCTAGATCTCCAGGGGCCAACGTCCTGACTTTC. This chain joins TRBV20-1 and TRBJ2-6; D is unresolved. This CDR3 contains 13 residues. V was pared by 2 bases and J by 4 bases, with 6 bases between. The germline V gene has CDR1 DFQATT and CDR2 SNEGSKA (reference sequence).

This clonotype was seen many times. This chain's CDR3 is CSVRGLYSYEQYV. The CDR3 nucleotides read TGCAGTGTCAGGGGGCTCTACTCCTACGAGCAGTACGTC. This chain joins TRBV20-1 and TRBJ2-7, with 8 bases lining up with TRBD1. CDR1 is DFQATT and CDR2 is SNEGSKA in the germline V gene (reference sequence). J was trimmed by 0 bases and V by 7 bases; bases with no gene match: 5. This CDR3 has 13 amino acids.

At least ten counts were recorded for this clonotype. The chain is built from TRBV15 and TRBJ2-6, with D possibly called TRBD1 or TRBD2 (5 bases each). The length of the CDR3 is 16 residues. The V end was cut by 0 bases, the J end by 1 base, with 7 bases between. CDR1 and CDR2 (germline): LNHNV, YYDKDF (reference sequence). CDR3 nucleotide sequence: TGTGCCACCAGCAGAGATGGGGGTTCTGGGGCCAACGTCCTGACTTTC. This translates into CATSRDGGSGANVLTF.

This clonotype showed up just a few times. The chain links TRBV28 to TRBJ2-1; D possibly matches TRBD1 or TRBD2 (5 bases each). Germline V gene data show CDR1 as MDHEN and CDR2 as SYDVKM. This CDR3 comprises 17 residues. Trimming removed 7 bases at V and 2 bases at J, with 21 bases between. In nucleotides, the CDR3 is TGTGCCAGCACTTTTGACCCGGGGCGGCCTACCTACAATGAGCAGTTCTTC. It translates to CASTFDPGRPTYNEQFF.

There are many counts of this clonotype. V and J are TRBV20-1 and TRBJ1-6; the D gene is possibly TRBD1 (6 bases). Germline loops: CDR1 DFQATT, CDR2 SNEGSKA (reference sequence). The length of the CDR3 is 15 residues. Trimming pared 7 bases from V and 1 base from J, leaving 14 bases between. The CDR3 DNA is TGCAGTGTTACGACAGGAGGATCCTATAATTCACCCCTCCACTTT. Amino acids: CSVTTGGSYNSPLHF.

This rearrangement joins TRBV5-5 to TRBJ2-3; 11 bases are shared with TRBD1. Germline CDR1 SGHKS, CDR2 YYEKEE (reference sequence). The CDR3 is 18 residues long. V lost 3 bases to trimming and J lost 6 bases; unmatched junction nucleotides: 15. The CDR3 is CASSSGQGAARWDDTQYF. DNA of the CDR3: TGTGCCAGCAGCTCCGGACAGGGGGCGGCTAGATGGGACGATACGCAGTATTTT.

This clonotype has a single count. A read error may be the cause here, since a much bigger clone is one base away. The chain combines TRBV7-2 with TRBJ2-5; D possibly uses TRBD1 or TRBD2 (6 bases each). The V end was cut by 1 base, the J end by 1 base, with 13 bases between. Germline V lookup: CDR1 SGHTA, CDR2 FQGNSA. This CDR3 spans 16 amino acids. The CDR3 DNA reads as TGTGCCAGCAGCTTAGTCGGGGGCAGGGCCCAAGAGACCCAGTACTTC. This sequence encodes CASSLVGGRAQETQYF. Full variable domain (outside the CDR3, taken from reference TRBV7-2 and TRBJ2-5): GAGVSQSPSNKVTEKGKDVELRCDPISGHTALYWYRQSLGQGLEFLIYFQGNSAPDKSGLPSDRFSAERTGGSVSTLTIQRTQQEDSAVYLCASSLVGGRAQETQYFGPGTRLLVL.

The V gene is TRBV7-9, the J gene TRBJ2-2; 7 positions agree with TRBD2. The CDR3 is made up of 15 amino acids. V shed 6 bases and J 3 bases; nucleotides not matched to a gene: 7. Germline-derived CDR1 and CDR2 are SEHNR and FQNEAQ (reference sequence). The CDR3 loop is CASSWSGAHTGELFF. The CDR3 nucleotides are TGTGCCAGCAGTTGGAGCGGGGCCCACACCGGGGAGCTGTTTTTT. Using reference TRBV7-9 and TRBJ2-2 for the parts outside the CDR3, the full variable domain is DTGVSQNPRHKITKRGQNVTFRCDPISEHNRLYWYRQTLGQGPEFLTYFQNEAQLEKSRLLSDRFSAERPKGSFSTLEIQRTEQGDSAMYLCASSWSGAHTGELFFGEGSRLTVL.

This rearrangement joins TRBV12-3 or TRBV12-4 to TRBJ1-4; TRBD1 aligns across 7 bases. The CDR3 sequence is 14 residues long. Trimming cost V 7 bases and J 3 bases; bases outside gene matches: 5. This CDR3 is CASIRTGSNEKLFF. Here the CDR3 DNA reads TGTGCCAGCATTAGGACAGGTTCTAATGAAAAACTGTTTTTT.

There are many counts of this clonotype. This chain links TRBV7-2 with TRBJ1-1; D might be TRBD1 (6 bases). This CDR3 has 14 residues. Trimming pared 5 bases from V and 3 bases from J, leaving 13 bases between. The germline gives CDR1 SGHTA, CDR2 FQGNSA. The CDR3 loop is CASSPRGGDTEAFF. CDR3 coding DNA: TGTGCCAGCAGCCCTAGGGGGGGGGACACTGAAGCTTTCTTT.

This clonotype was recorded at least ten times. The rearrangement links TRBV7-9 to TRBJ1-1; D is undetermined. Trimming removed 5 bases from V and 0 bases from J, with 7 bases in between. From germline, CDR1 is SEHNR and CDR2 FQNEAQ (reference sequence). The CDR3 runs to 13 residues. The CDR3 protein is CASSVGMNTEAFF. Written as DNA, the CDR3 is TGTGCCAGCAGCGTTGGCATGAACACTGAAGCTTTCTTT.

This clonotype was counted many times. V is TRBV20-1 and J is TRBJ1-2; D uncertain. This CDR3 is built from 11 residues. V lost 7 bases and J lost 3, with 9 bases in between. Germline values: CDR1 DFQATT, CDR2 SNEGSKA (reference sequence). The chain's CDR3 is CSGEHYYGYTF. DNA of the CDR3: TGCAGTGGGGAACACTACTATGGCTACACCTTC.

The rearrangement joins TRBV5-1 to TRBJ1-2; TRBD1 aligns across 8 bases. The CDR3 contains 15 residues. V lost 7 bases, J lost 8 bases, and 16 bases stayed unmatched. Looked up from germline, CDR1 is SGHRS and CDR2 is YFSETQ. In DNA, the CDR3 is TGCGCCAGCGGACTCCGTGACAGGGGAAAGGACGGCTACACCTTC. Protein product: CASGLRDRGKDGYTF.

This clonotype occurred many times. V and J are TRBV12-3 or TRBV12-4 and TRBJ2-1; D not resolved. This CDR3 comprises 11 residues. V lost 4 bases to trimming and J lost 9 bases, with 7 bases between them. CDR3 nucleotides: TGTGCCAGCAGTTCTACCCTTGAGCAGTTCTTC. It specifies CASSSTLEQFF.

This clonotype was counted at least ten times. This chain's CDR3 is CASSIGLSNQPQHF. The CDR3 region has the DNA TGTGCCAGCAGTATTGGGTTGAGCAATCAGCCCCAGCATTTT. The chain couples TRBV5-5 to TRBJ1-5; unclear D gene. The CDR3 has 14 residues. Germline-derived CDR1 and CDR2 are SGHKS and YYEKEE (reference sequence). V gave up 5 bases and J gave up 1 base, with 10 bases separating them.

In this sample, this clonotype turned up a few times. V gene TRBV29-1 combines with J gene TRBJ2-5; 7 positions agree with TRBD1. Germline CDR1 reads SQVTM; CDR2 reads ANQGSEA. The V gene end was trimmed by 6 bases and the J gene end by 5 bases; junction bases not matched to a gene: 12. The CDR3 extends over 14 amino acids. This CDR3 reads CSVARQGIGETQYF. CDR3 nucleotides: TGCAGCGTGGCCAGACAGGGCATTGGTGAGACCCAGTACTTC.

There are many counts of this clonotype. This rearrangement joins TRBV20-1 to TRBJ1-6; TRBD1 matches at 9 bases. Germline lookup yields CDR1 DFQATT and CDR2 SNEGSKA (reference sequence). The CDR3 runs to 17 residues. Trimming took 2 bases from V and 8 from J; bases not matched to a gene: 13. The CDR3 region has the DNA TGCAGTGCTAGAAAAAAGACAGGGGGTCCATCGGATTCACCCCTCCACTTT. Translated, it gives CSARKKTGGPSDSPLHF.

The rearrangement uses TRBV7-2 and TRBJ1-5; D is ambiguous. This CDR3 spans 16 amino acids. CDR1 and CDR2 (germline): SGHTA, FQGNSA. The V end was cut by 1 base, the J end by 3 bases, with 13 bases between. The chain's CDR3 is CASSLGGGRPNQPQHF. CDR3 DNA: TGTGCCAGCAGCTTAGGGGGAGGGAGGCCCAATCAGCCCCAGCATTTT.

This chain connects TRBV7-9 to TRBJ2-1, with D perhaps matching TRBD1 or TRBD2 (5 bases each). Germline values: CDR1 SEHNR, CDR2 FQNEAQ (reference sequence). The CDR3 has 16 amino acids. Trimming cost V 5 bases and J 0 bases, with 14 bases left between them. The CDR3 region has the DNA TGTGCCAGCAGCCCGGCCGAGGGACCCTCCTACAATGAGCAGTTCTTC. The encoded protein is CASSPAEGPSYNEQFF.

This chain uses TRBV9 with TRBJ2-3; the D gene is possibly TRBD2 (6 bases). In germline, CDR1 is SGDLS, CDR2 YYNGEE. The CDR3 is 15 amino acids. Between the trimmed V and J ends, which lost 3 bases and 2 bases, there was a span of 13 bases. The CDR3 sequence: CASSARDSVTDTQYF. The CDR3, as DNA: TGTGCCAGCAGCGCCCGGGACTCAGTCACAGATACGCAGTATTTT.

This clonotype has just a few counts. The V and J genes are TRBV5-6 and TRBJ2-5; 9 bases map to TRBD1. J lost 2 bases, V lost 4 bases, and 6 bases had no gene match. This CDR3 comprises 15 residues. Per germline, CDR1 SGHDT and CDR2 YYEEEE. The CDR3 region is CASSRGQGRQETQYF. For the CDR3, the DNA is TGTGCCAGCAGCAGGGGACAGGGACGACAAGAGACCCAGTACTTC.

This clonotype came up a few times. The V call is TRBV7-2, the J call TRBJ1-1, with D perhaps TRBD1 (5 bases). Trimming pared 3 bases from V and 3 bases from J, leaving 11 bases between. Germline CDR1 and CDR2: SGHTA and FQGNSA. This CDR3 has 14 amino acids. The chain's CDR3 is CASSFKGTDTEAFF. Written as DNA, the CDR3 is TGTGCCAGCAGCTTTAAGGGGACGGACACTGAAGCTTTCTTT.

This chain joins TRBV2 and TRBJ1-1, with 7 bases matching TRBD1. Losses at the gene ends were 9 bases for V and 0 bases for J; bases not matched to a gene: 4. The CDR3 extends over 13 amino acids. Germline V CDR1 and CDR2: SNHLY, FYNNEI. In DNA form, the CDR3 reads TGTGCCAGATCGGACAGGCTGAACACTGAAGCTTTCTTT. Amino acids: CARSDRLNTEAFF.

This clonotype appeared a few times. This chain links TRBV7-9 with TRBJ1-2; perhaps TRBD1 as D (5 bases). Trimming cost V 4 bases and J 3 bases, with 15 bases left between them. The CDR3 extends over 15 amino acids. The germline gives CDR1 SEHNR, CDR2 FQNEAQ (reference sequence). The CDR3 sequence is CASSSTGPLYYGYTF. The DNA of the CDR3 is TGTGCCAGCAGCTCTACAGGACCTTTGTACTATGGCTACACCTTC.

The chain couples TRBV18 to TRBJ1-1, with no clear D. Trimming shortened V by 5 bases and J by 6 bases, and 19 bases separated the two germline ends. This CDR3 contains 15 residues. The germline V gene has CDR1 KGHSH and CDR2 LQKENI. Written as DNA, the CDR3 is TGTGCCAGCTCAACGAGACACTTGGGAGACGCTGAAGCTTTCTTT. Protein product: CASSTRHLGDAEAFF.

The sample holds many counts of this clonotype. This chain joins TRBV20-1 and TRBJ2-1, with 8 positions matching TRBD2. Germline V lookup: CDR1 DFQATT, CDR2 SNEGSKA (reference sequence). Trimming removed 0 bases from V and 8 bases from J; junction bases left unmatched: 12. This CDR3 is 16 amino acids long. The CDR3 sequence is CSARDWARTAGDEQFF. The CDR3 coding sequence is TGCAGTGCTAGAGATTGGGCCCGGACAGCGGGGGATGAGCAGTTCTTC.

This clonotype was found a few times. This chain uses TRBV4-1 with TRBJ2-7; D unclear. Germline assignment: CDR1 MGHRA and CDR2 YSYEKL. CDR3 length: 13 residues. V lost 5 bases and J lost 3, with 11 bases in between. The CDR3 loop is CASSIGLSYEQYV. Here the CDR3 DNA reads TGCGCCAGCAGCATCGGGCTGAGCTACGAGCAGTACGTC.

In its sample, this clonotype was seen many times. DNA for the CDR3: TGTGCCATCAGGAAAGGACAGGAGGCTTTCTTT. Residues: CAIRKGQEAFF. The chain employs TRBV10-3 and TRBJ1-1; TRBD1 matches at 7 bases. With 6 bases clipped from V and 11 bases from J, the junction kept 6 bases outside the gene matches. Germline CDR1 is ENHRY and CDR2 is SYGVKD. The CDR3 runs to 11 residues.